This T cell receptor (beta chain) was found in a study of human T cells and chemical hapten exposure. Study as a whole: Diphenylcyclopropenone doses were given weekly to the scalps of patients across the roughly 22-week study.

This clonotype was detected only a few times. MiXCR, run by TCRdb on the RACE reads, gives a single entry per CDR3 protein. The sample lists tens of thousands of distinct CDR3 sequences, 10% seen once, with around 5% in the top ten. The sample's time point: patch test 2, 6 weeks after DPC sensitization. Treatment described: therapeutic diphenylcyclopropenone sensitization with weekly scalp DPC. Patch tests were applied only after blood draws. Each donor was an alopecia patient between 18 and 70 years of age who qualified for DPC. V shed 0 bases and J shed 7 bases, with 8 bases lying between them. Germline assignment: CDR1 SGHVS and CDR2 FQNEAQ. CDR3 length equals 13 residues.

The sample consisted of whole blood, taken in connection with sensitization to the hapten diphenylcyclopropenone (DPC). This chain connects TRBV7-8 to TRBJ2-3; perhaps TRBD2 as D (5 bases). This receptor was identified in a woman between 45 and 60 years old with alopecia areata. Some clones in this sample may be carry-over from other donors' samples. CDR3 DNA: TGTGCCAGCAGCTTAGCTCGGGATAATACGCAGTATTTT. It translates to CASSLARDNTQYF.